The 27 T cell receptor beta chains given below trace back to one sample, sequenced in a study of metastatic and nonmetastatic thyroid tumors. TCRdb called clones again from the PCR reads with MiXCR. The data contain tens of thousands of clones, 15% of them singletons. All patients reached thyroid surgery having received no treatment beforehand. Sample: blood. These receptor sequences come from a male donor with papillary thyroid cancer or a benign thyroid nodule (not recorded which). Some clones in this sample may be carry-over from other donors' samples.

This clone was observed many times. This sequence joins TRBV30 and TRBJ1-2; the match to TRBD1 covers 7 bases. CDR1 GTSNPN and CDR2 SVGIG come from the germline V gene (reference sequence). Losses at the gene ends were 2 bases for V and 8 bases for J; bases not matched to a gene: 17. The CDR3 is made up of 16 amino acids. As DNA, the CDR3 is TGTGCCTGGAGTCCCCCCGGGACAGCCATAATTCGGGGCTACACCTTC. Protein sequence: CAWSPPGTAIIRGYTF. Combining the CDR3 with reference TRBV30 and TRBJ1-2 gives the whole variable domain SQTIHQWPATLVQPVGSPLSLECTVEGTSNPNLYWYRQAAGRGLQLLFYSVGIGQISSEVPQNLSASRPQDRQFILSSKKLLLSDSGFYLCAWSPPGTAIIRGYTFGSGTRLTVV.

This clone was detected many times. The chain carries TRBV18 and TRBJ1-2; no firm D call. From germline, CDR1 is KGHSH and CDR2 LQKENI. Trimming took off 3 bases at V and 7 bases at J, with 12 bases between the two ends. The CDR3 is 13 amino acids. DNA for the CDR3: TGTGCCAGCTCACCGAGAACGACGGGTGGCTACACCTTC. It yields the protein CASSPRTTGGYTF.

This clone was detected ten times or more. As DNA, the CDR3 is TGCGCCAGCAGTGTTGTTCCGGGGGATACGCAGTATTTT. It encodes CASSVVPGDTQYF. The chain carries TRBV10-1 and TRBJ2-3; possible D gene TRBD2, 5 bases. Germline lookup yields CDR1 WNHNN and CDR2 SYGVQD (reference sequence). The CDR3 consists of 13 residues. Trimming took 4 bases from V and 6 from J, leaving 11 bases between them.

This clone was seen repeatedly, ten times or more. This chain links TRBV20-1 with TRBJ1-2; 10 positions agree with TRBD1. Germline trimming cut 3 bases from V and 8 bases from J; bases unmatched to any gene: 12. This CDR3 region has 15 residues. The germline V gene encodes CDR1 DFQATT and CDR2 SNEGSKA (reference sequence). The CDR3 region is CSASRGRGTGEGYTF. The CDR3 nucleotides are TGCAGTGCTAGTCGTGGAAGGGGGACAGGGGAAGGCTACACCTTC.

This clone was seen many times. V gene TRBV20-1 combines with J gene TRBJ2-7, with 9 bases aligning to TRBD2. Germline CDR1 DFQATT, CDR2 SNEGSKA (reference sequence). This CDR3 contains 16 residues. V was pared by 6 bases and J by 0 bases, with 12 bases of the junction left unmatched. The DNA of the CDR3 is TGCAGTGCCAGAACCCCAGGACTAGCGACCTCCTACGAGCAGTACTTC. This gives the protein CSARTPGLATSYEQYF.

In this sample, this clone turned up a few times. This may stem from a read error, because a much larger clone lies one nucleotide away. CDR3 loop: CASSPPRSGCEQYF. The CDR3 DNA reads TGTGCCAGCAGTCCACCGCGTAGTGGGTGCGAGCAGTACTTC. The rearrangement links TRBV28 to TRBJ2-7; D gene unclear. The germline V gene encodes CDR1 MDHEN and CDR2 SYDVKM. V was trimmed by 5 bases and J by 6 bases, leaving 17 bases between them. The CDR3 has 14 residues.

This clone has ten or more counts. The chain links TRBV27 to TRBJ2-7; D uncertain. Trimming pared 6 bases from V and 0 bases from J, leaving 9 bases between. Germline V gives CDR1 MNHEY, CDR2 SMNVEV (reference sequence). There are 13 residues in the CDR3. In DNA form, the CDR3 reads TGTGCCAGCAGCTTACAAAGCTCCTACGAGCAGTACTTC. Translated: CASSLQSSYEQYF.

On this clone: A single base separates this from a much larger clone, so it may be a read error. The V gene is TRBV12-3 or TRBV12-4, the J gene TRBJ2-5; 8 bases fit TRBD1. This CDR3 has 17 residues. V dropped 2 bases and J dropped 4; count of bases not matched to a gene: 12. The CDR3 protein is CASSLRSIDRGGETQYF. CDR3 sequence (DNA): TGTGCCAGCAGTTTAAGGAGTATCGACAGGGGCGGAGAGACCCAGTACTTC.

The chain uses TRBV5-1 and TRBJ2-3; D tentatively fits TRBD1 or TRBD2 (6 bases each). The CDR3 consists of 14 residues. Germline V gene lookup returns CDR1 SGHRS and CDR2 YFSETQ. The V end lost 0 bases, the J end lost 5 bases, and 10 bases lay between the germline ends. CDR3 loop: CASSLGGAEDTQYF. CDR3 DNA: TGCGCCAGCAGCTTGGGGGGGGCGGAAGATACGCAGTATTTT.

Concerning this clone: Here the CDR3 omits its conserved ending phenylalanine or tryptophan, so a read error is the likely source. This chain connects TRBV20-1 to TRBJ2-1; D may match TRBD1 or TRBD2 (5 bases each). CDR1 is DFQATT and CDR2 is SNEGSKA in the germline V gene (reference sequence). CDR3 length: 14 residues. The germline V and J ends were trimmed by 3 bases and 10 bases, with 19 bases remaining between them. CDR3 region: CSASYMGTSGEQFL. The CDR3 coding sequence is TGCAGTGCTAGTTATATGGGGACCTCGGGGGAGCAGTTCTTA.

By share, this clone ranks as medium-sized. The rearrangement joins TRBV11-3 to TRBJ2-7; D unclear. Germline lookup yields CDR1 SGHNT and CDR2 YENEEA. The CDR3 sequence is 13 residues long. Trimming cost V 3 bases and J 2 bases, with 8 bases left between them. This CDR3 is CASSFAVTYEQYF. The CDR3 region has the DNA TGTGCCAGCAGCTTCGCGGTTACCTACGAGCAGTACTTC.

This clone was detected many times. It may be a read error: a sequence one base away is much more abundant. The sample contains more than one DNA sequence encoding this CDR3. The V call is TRBV11-3, the J call TRBJ1-5; D not certain. CDR3 size: 12 residues. Germline assignment: CDR1 SGHNT and CDR2 YENEEA. CDR3 DNA: TGCGCCAGCAGCTCCCCGGATCAGCCCCAGCATTTT. It yields the protein CASSSPDQPQHF. The whole variable domain, filled in from reference TRBV11-3 and TRBJ1-5, reads EAGVVQSPRYKIIEKKQPVAFWCNPISGHNTLYWYLQNLGQGPELLIRYENEEAVDDSQLPKDRFSAERLKGVDSTLKIQPAELGDSAVYLCASSSPDQPQHFGDGTRLSIL.

This clone was recorded a few times. Possible read error: a much larger clone is one base away. The chain combines TRBV3-1 with TRBJ1-2; possibly TRBD1 for D (6 bases). The CDR3 runs to 16 residues. CDR1 LGHDT and CDR2 YNNKEL come from the germline V gene (reference sequence). The CDR3 spells CASRQGTGRGLGGYTF. The CDR3 DNA is TGTGCCAGCAGACAAGGCACAGGGCGAGGGTTAGGCGGCTACACCTTC.

This clone was counted at least ten times. The chain carries TRBV4-1 and TRBJ1-1, with a possible D match to TRBD1 (6 bases). The V gene lost 2 bases and the J gene lost 5 bases, with 9 bases spanning the gap. The CDR3 covers 13 residues. CDR1 and CDR2 from the germline V gene are MGHRA and YSYEKL. CDR3 DNA sequence: TGCGCCAGCAGCCAAATACAGGGAACTGAAGCTTTCTTT. It specifies CASSQIQGTEAFF.

The chain recombines TRBV4-1 with TRBJ2-1; TRBD2 matches at 11 bases. CDR3 length: 15 amino acids. With 1 base clipped from V and 9 bases from J, the junction kept 5 bases outside the gene matches. Germline V gives CDR1 MGHRA, CDR2 YSYEKL. The CDR3 coding sequence is TGCGCCAGCAGCCAAGGACTAGCGGGGTGGGGTGAGCAGTTCTTC. Its translation is CASSQGLAGWGEQFF.

This clone was detected many times. This chain connects TRBV3-1 to TRBJ2-7; unclear D gene. Looked up from germline, CDR1 is LGHDT and CDR2 is YNNKEL (reference sequence). The V end lost 1 base, the J end lost 2 bases, and 12 bases lay between the germline ends. CDR3 length: 15 residues. The CDR3: CASSQGSALTYEQYF. As DNA, the CDR3 is TGTGCCAGCAGCCAAGGGTCAGCCCTGACCTACGAGCAGTACTTC.

Of note for this clone: A much larger clone differs by one base, so this may be a read error. The J gene is TRBJ2-1, the V gene TRBV28; the D gene is possibly TRBD2 (6 bases). The length of the CDR3 is 15 residues. Trimming stripped 9 bases from V and 8 bases from J, with 23 bases between. The V gene's germline CDR1 is MDHEN and CDR2 SYDVKM. The CDR3 DNA sequence: TGTGCCAGTAAATACCTGACTAGGTTATCCGATGAGCAGTTCTTC. Translation gives CASKYLTRLSDEQFF.

This clone occurred many times. The DNA of the CDR3 is TGTGCCAGCAGCCCGGGGTCCATGAACACTGAAGCTTTCTTT. Translation: CASSPGSMNTEAFF. The V gene is TRBV27, the J gene TRBJ1-1; no reliable D call. With 6 bases removed from V and 0 bases from J, the gap between germline ends came to 11 bases. The CDR3 is 14 amino acids. CDR1 is MNHEY and CDR2 is SMNVEV in the germline V gene (reference sequence).

This clone was detected only once. The rearrangement uses TRBV11-2 and TRBJ1-6; unclear D gene. The CDR3 spans 15 residues. V lost 3 bases and J lost 7, with 13 bases in between. From germline, CDR1 is SGHAT and CDR2 FQNNGV. DNA of the CDR3: TGTGCCAGCAGCTTGTTAGGGCAGGCAAATTCACCCCTCCACTTT. As protein: CASSLLGQANSPLHF.

This clone was seen repeatedly, ten times or more. The chain combines TRBV2 with TRBJ2-7; 7 bases fit TRBD1. Germline assignment: CDR1 SNHLY and CDR2 FYNNEI. Trimming at V came to 10 bases and at J to 0 bases, leaving 9 bases not matched to a gene. The CDR3 loop spans 14 amino acids. CDR3 nucleotide sequence: TGTGCCACCGACGGACAGGAGAGCTCCTACGAGCAGTACTTC. Its translation: CATDGQESSYEQYF.

J is TRBJ2-2 and V is TRBV9, with 9 bases identical to TRBD2. CDR1 and CDR2 from the germline V gene are SGDLS and YYNGEE. Trimming took 8 bases from V and 10 from J; bases not matched to a gene: 12. The CDR3 contains 14 residues. CDR3 amino acids: CASTGTSNTLELFF. DNA for the CDR3: TGTGCCAGTACCGGGACTAGCAACACCTTGGAGCTGTTTTTT. Filled out from reference TRBV9 and TRBJ2-2, the complete variable domain reads DSGVTQTPKHLITATGQRVTLRCSPRSGDLSVYWYQQSLDQGLQFLIQYYNGEERAKGNILERFSAQQFPDLHSELNLSSLELGDSALYFCASTGTSNTLELFFGEGSRLTVL.

This clone was seen many times. Within the sample, other DNA sequences also encode this same CDR3. The chain employs TRBV6-1 and TRBJ2-7; TRBD2 matches at 7 bases. Germline V gene lookup returns CDR1 MNHNS and CDR2 SASEGT. The CDR3 totals 14 residues. The V segment lost 5 bases and the J segment 0 bases; nucleotides outside the gene matches: 4. CDR3 sequence: CASSSAGDSYEQYF. The CDR3 coding sequence is TGTGCCAGCAGTTCCGCGGGAGACTCCTACGAGCAGTACTTC.

This clone showed up many times. A read error is possible here, since a much larger clone lies one base away. The chain links TRBV6-5 to TRBJ2-1; 11 bases are shared with TRBD2. The CDR3 length is 18 residues. Trimming took 2 bases from V and 9 from J; bases not matched to a gene: 15. CDR1 and CDR2 (germline): MNHEY, SVGAGI. The CDR3 sequence: CASSYRVAGGPGGTEQFF. The DNA of the CDR3 is TGTGCCAGCAGTTACAGGGTAGCGGGAGGGCCGGGAGGGACTGAGCAGTTCTTC.

This clone was seen at least ten times. The chain is built from TRBV3-1 and TRBJ1-6, with 8 bases lining up with TRBD1. The CDR3 is 16 residues long. The germline V gene encodes CDR1 LGHDT and CDR2 YNNKEL (reference sequence). V gave up 5 bases and J gave up 10 bases; unmatched junction bases: 13. Here the CDR3 reads CASSKRAGTGGSPLHF. CDR3 DNA sequence: TGTGCCAGCAGCAAAAGAGCCGGGACAGGCGGATCACCCCTCCACTTT.

This clone was found many times. This sequence joins TRBV19 and TRBJ1-3; D call uncertain. Germline V lookup: CDR1 LNHDA, CDR2 SQIVND (reference sequence). There are 12 residues in the CDR3. Trimming removed 8 bases from V and 1 base from J, with 6 bases in between. The CDR3 loop is CASRPSGNTIYF. CDR3 DNA sequence: TGTGCCAGTCGACCATCTGGAAACACCATATATTTT. Drawing the rest from reference TRBV19 and TRBJ1-3, the complete variable domain is DGGITQSPKYLFRKEGQNVTLSCEQNLNHDAMYWYRQDPGQGLRLIYYSQIVNDFQKGDIAEGYSVSREKKESFPLTVTSAQKNPTAFYLCASRPSGNTIYFGEGSWLTVV.

At least ten counts were recorded for this clone. The rearrangement joins TRBV28 to TRBJ1-5, with 9 bases matching TRBD1. Germline CDR1 is MDHEN and CDR2 is SYDVKM. This CDR3 region has 15 residues. Unmatched junction bases numbered 2, after V lost 4 bases and J lost 1 base. For the CDR3, the DNA is TGTGCCAGCAGTTGGGGACAGGGCAGCAATCAGCCCCAGCATTTT. It codes for CASSWGQGSNQPQHF.

This clone was recorded a few times. V gene TRBV6-1 combines with J gene TRBJ2-7, with 7 bases matching TRBD2. With 5 bases clipped from V and 5 bases from J, the junction kept 12 bases outside the gene matches. The CDR3 is 15 amino acids. Germline V gene lookup returns CDR1 MNHNS and CDR2 SASEGT. The CDR3 loop reads CASSSPGTRGDEQYF. The CDR3 coding sequence is TGTGCCAGCAGTTCCCCCGGGACTCGGGGGGACGAGCAGTACTTC.